This TCR beta chain derives from a study of CD8+ T cells in alopecia areata. Study results and limitations: Normal scalp had lower clonality than lesional scalp, with alopecia totalis/universalis lesions showing this most strongly. Resident alphabeta T-cell populations of normal skin are likewise subject to sequencing in scalp samples. Patients showed less clear TCR sequence sharing than mice, possibly partly because of HLA diversity.

The CD4+ cells of about 5 biomarker-study patients went through sorting. This sorting yielded CD25+CD127- cells. PBMCs, the starting material, were the source of sorted CD4+ and CD8+ T cells. This clone was detected a few times. Its antigen is unidentified. Trimming pared 0 bases from V and 1 base from J, leaving 8 bases between. The CDR3 runs 14 residues. Germline lookup yields CDR1 SGHRS and CDR2 YFSETQ. Extracted RNA was reverse transcribed into cDNA, the sequencing template. Sequencing used immunoSEQ multiplex PCR; TCRdb keeps in-frame clones, though not all of them. In the table there are approximately 13,000 clones, over 50% of which are singletons.

Sequencing was done on a sample of CD4+ Tregs sorted from blood. The clonotype was recovered from a human donor with alopecia areata. The V and J genes are TRBV5-1 and TRBJ2-7; D not resolved. CDR3 bases: TGCGCCAGCAGCTTGGCCACCGGATCCTACGAGCAGTACTTC. Its translation is CASSLATGSYEQYF.